This TCR beta chain comes out of a study of regulatory T cells in long-lasting Graves disease. Findings and caveats of the study: Patients whose Graves' disease persisted exhibited lower TCR diversity than those newly diagnosed. Favoring TRBV28, TRBJ1-2 and TRBJ2-5 was a feature seen in persistent disease.

For TCR beta, libraries came from iRepertoire HTBI primers and Arm-PCR of CDR3 regions. Authors' data handling: Sequenced samples collectively carried roughly 63 TRBV and roughly 15 TRBJ segments. Via MiXCR, TCRdb re-called the multiplex PCR reads, giving one row per CDR3 protein. These V and J calls rely on TCRdb rather than the paper's analysis. This table holds 400,000 or so distinct CDR3 sequences, 20% to 30% found once. CDR1 MNHNS and CDR2 SASEGT come from the germline V gene. V gave up 6 bases and J gave up 6 bases, with 8 bases separating them. This CDR3 comprises 12 residues. Concerning this clonotype: Its antigen is currently unknown.

The time point denotes: persistent/refractory GD, antithyroid drugs over 5 years with positive TRAb. From PBMCs, RNA was extracted and then used to make the TCR library. As a group, patients came from one endocrinology department in Xi'an, China. The TCR sequence derives from a female donor with Graves disease. The V gene is TRBV6-1, the J gene TRBJ2-2; D gene uncertain. The sample in question was peripheral blood mononuclear cells (PBMCs), obtained when the disease was refractory, from a patient treated with antithyroid drugs. DNA of the CDR3: TGTGCCAGCAGATTAGACGCCGGGGAGCTGTTTTTT. This sequence encodes CASRLDAGELFF.